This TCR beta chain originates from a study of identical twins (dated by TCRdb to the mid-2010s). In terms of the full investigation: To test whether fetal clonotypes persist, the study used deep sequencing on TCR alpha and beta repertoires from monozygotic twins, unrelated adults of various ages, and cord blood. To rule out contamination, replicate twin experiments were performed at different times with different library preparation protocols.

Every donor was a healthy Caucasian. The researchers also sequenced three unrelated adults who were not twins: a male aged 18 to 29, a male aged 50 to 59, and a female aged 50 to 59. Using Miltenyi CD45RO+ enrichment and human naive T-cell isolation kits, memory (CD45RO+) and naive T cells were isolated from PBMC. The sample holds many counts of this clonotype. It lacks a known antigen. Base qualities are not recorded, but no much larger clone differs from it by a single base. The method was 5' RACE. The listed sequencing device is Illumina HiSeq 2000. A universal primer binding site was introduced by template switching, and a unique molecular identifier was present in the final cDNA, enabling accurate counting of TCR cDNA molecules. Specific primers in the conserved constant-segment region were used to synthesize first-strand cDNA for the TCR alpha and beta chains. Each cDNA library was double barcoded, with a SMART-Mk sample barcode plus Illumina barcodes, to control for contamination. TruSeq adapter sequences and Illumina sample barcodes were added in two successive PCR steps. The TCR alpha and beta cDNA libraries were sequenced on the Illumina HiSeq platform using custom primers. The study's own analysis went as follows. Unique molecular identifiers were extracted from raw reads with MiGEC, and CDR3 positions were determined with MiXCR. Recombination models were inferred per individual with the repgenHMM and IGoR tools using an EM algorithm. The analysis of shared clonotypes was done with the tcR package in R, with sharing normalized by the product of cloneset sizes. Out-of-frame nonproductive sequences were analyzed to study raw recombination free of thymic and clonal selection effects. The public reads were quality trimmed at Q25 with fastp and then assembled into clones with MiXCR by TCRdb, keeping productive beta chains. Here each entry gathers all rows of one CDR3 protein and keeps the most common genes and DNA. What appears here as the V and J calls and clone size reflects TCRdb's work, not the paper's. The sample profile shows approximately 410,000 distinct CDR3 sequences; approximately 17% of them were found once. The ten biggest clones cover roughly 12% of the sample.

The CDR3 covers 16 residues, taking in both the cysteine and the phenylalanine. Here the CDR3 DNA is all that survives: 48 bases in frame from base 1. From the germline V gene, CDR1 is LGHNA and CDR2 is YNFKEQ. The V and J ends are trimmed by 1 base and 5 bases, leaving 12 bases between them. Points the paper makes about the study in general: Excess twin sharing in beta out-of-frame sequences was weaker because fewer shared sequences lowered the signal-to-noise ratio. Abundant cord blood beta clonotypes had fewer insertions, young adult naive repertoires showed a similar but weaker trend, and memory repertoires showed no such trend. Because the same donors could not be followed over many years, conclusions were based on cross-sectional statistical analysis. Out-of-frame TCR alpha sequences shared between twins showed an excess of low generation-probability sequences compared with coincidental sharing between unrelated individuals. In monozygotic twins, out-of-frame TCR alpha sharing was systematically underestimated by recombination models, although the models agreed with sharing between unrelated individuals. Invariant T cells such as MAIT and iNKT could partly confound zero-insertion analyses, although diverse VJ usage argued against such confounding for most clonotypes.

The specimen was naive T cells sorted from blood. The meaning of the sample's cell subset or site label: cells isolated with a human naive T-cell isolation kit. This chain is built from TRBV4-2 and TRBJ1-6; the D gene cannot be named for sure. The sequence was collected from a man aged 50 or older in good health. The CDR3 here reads CASSQVRAEDNSPLHF. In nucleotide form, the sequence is TGTGCCAGCAGCCAAGTCCGGGCGGAAGATAATTCACCCCTCCACTTT.